This is a list of T cell receptor beta chains from one sample in a study of shared clonotypes between healthy human individuals. The table came from immunoSEQ multiplex PCR; TCRdb's copy has only in-frame clones and leaves some out. The data show 2 million or so clones, with over 85% seen just once and 0.13% held by the top ten. Sample: naive CD4+ T cells sorted from blood. These receptors came from a man aged 18 to 30 in good health. Both conserved end residues are part of each CDR3. A D gene is named only where the DNA matches it firmly. For some rows the clone size is stated as once, few or many, or as a class when expanded; others skip it.

V gene	J gene	clone size	D gene	CDR3 DNA	CDR3 protein
TRBV6-1	TRBJ1-3	.	TRBD1	TGTGCCAGCAGTGAAACCTTCTTGGGACAGGGCCCCTTCTCTGGAAACACCATATATTTT	CASSETFLGQGPFSGNTIYF
TRBV2	TRBJ2-5	.	TRBD1	TGTGCCAGCAGTGGGACAGGCGCCCCTAAAGAGACCCAGTACTTC	CASSGTGAPKETQYF
TRBV28	TRBJ1-2	.	TRBD1	TGTGCCAGCAGGGACTCCGGGACAGGGAATGGCTACACCTTC	CASRDSGTGNGYTF
TRBV5-6	TRBJ1-5	.	TRBD1	TGTGCCAGCAGCAAAAGACAGGGTGGGAATCAGCCCCAGCATTTT	CASSKRQGGNQPQHF
TRBV9	TRBJ1-3	.	TRBD1	TGTGCCAGCAGCTCCGGGACAGGCTCTGGAAACACCATATATTTT	CASSSGTGSGNTIYF
TRBV19	TRBJ2-1	.	TRBD2	TGTGCCAGTAGTATAGTCCAAGCGGGAGGGAATGAGCAGTTCTTC	CASSIVQAGGNEQFF
TRBV19	TRBJ1-5	few	.	TGTGCTAGCGCGAGCCAGGGAGGATATCAGCCCCAGCATTTT	CASASQGGYQPQHF
TRBV2	TRBJ2-7	.	.	TGTGCCAGCATAGGGGTAAGGGGATCCTACGAGCAGTACTTC	CASIGVRGSYEQYF
TRBV15	TRBJ2-7	.	.	TGTGCCACCAGCAGATCCACACGGTCCTCCTACGAGCAGTACTTC	CATSRSTRSSYEQYF
TRBV28	TRBJ1-1	.	.	TGTGCCAGCAGCCCAAGCAATCGCATGGGGGGGAGTACTGAAGCTTTCTTT	CASSPSNRMGGSTEAFF
TRBV11-2	TRBJ2-1	.	TRBD2	TGTGCCAGCAGTCGTACTAGCGGGAGCTACAATGAGCAGTTCTTC	CASSRTSGSYNEQFF
TRBV11-3	TRBJ2-2	.	.	TGTGCCAGCAGCTTATCGTGGGGTCCCTTGAACACCGGGGAGCTGTTTTTT	CASSLSWGPLNTGELFF
TRBV6-1	TRBJ2-7	.	.	TGTGCCAGCAGTGAAGAAAGGAGGTTCCCCTCCTACGAGCAGTACTTC	CASSEERRFPSYEQYF
TRBV2	TRBJ2-7	.	.	TGTGCCAGCACTTTGACAGGTATCATCTACGAGCAGTACTTC	CASTLTGIIYEQYF
TRBV15	TRBJ2-3	.	.	TGTGCCACCAGCAGAGATAATAGGGTCATCACAGATACGCAGTATTTT	CATSRDNRVITDTQYF
TRBV12-5	TRBJ2-5	.	TRBD1	TGTGCTAGTGGTTTGGGACAGGGAGAGACCCAGTACTTC	CASGLGQGETQYF
TRBV10-3	TRBJ1-5	.	.	TGTGCCATCAGCGAAACAGCAGGGAATCGGCAGCCCCAGCATTTT	CAISETAGNRQPQHF
TRBV6-6	TRBJ2-7	once	.	TGTGCCAGCACACCAGAGGTCGGGCGCTCCTACGAGCAGTACTTC	CASTPEVGRSYEQYF
TRBV7-2	TRBJ2-4	.	.	TGTGCCAGCAGCTTAGCCGGTCGGCTAGCCAAAAACATTCAGTACTTC	CASSLAGRLAKNIQYF
TRBV6-5	TRBJ2-2	.	.	TGTGCCAGCAGTTACGCCACAGGGGGAGGGACCGGGGAGCTGTTTTTT	CASSYATGGGTGELFF
TRBV11-2	TRBJ2-3	.	TRBD1	TGTGCCAGCAGGGACAGGGGTACTAGCACAGATACGCAGTATTTT	CASRDRGTSTDTQYF
TRBV10-3	TRBJ1-3	.	TRBD1	TGTGCCATGTGGGACAGGGAAAAATCTGGAAACACCATATATTTT	CAMWDREKSGNTIYF
TRBV5-1	TRBJ2-7	.	TRBD2	TGCGCCAGCAGTGATGCTAGCGGTGCCCTCGAGCAGTACTTC	CASSDASGALEQYF
TRBV6-5	TRBJ2-3	.	TRBD2	TGTGCCAGCAGTTGGGGGGAGCGGGGGACAGATACGCAGTATTTT	CASSWGERGTDTQYF
TRBV27	TRBJ2-5	.	.	TGTGCCAGCAGTCTCGGGGGGACCCAGTACTTC	CASSLGGTQYF
TRBV7-2	TRBJ2-7	.	.	TGTGCCAGCAGCTACGGGACCGTCCCCTACGAGCAGTACTTC	CASSYGTVPYEQYF
TRBV18	TRBJ1-2	.	.	TGTGCCAGCTCGCTGGACAGAGCTAACTATGGCTACACCTTC	CASSLDRANYGYTF
TRBV4-1	TRBJ1-2	.	.	TGCGCCAGCAGCCAAGTGGAGGTGGCCAACTATGGCTACACCTTC	CASSQVEVANYGYTF
TRBV5-5	TRBJ1-1	.	TRBD1	TGTGCCAGCAGCTTGGCACAGGGGTACACTGAAGCTTTCTTT	CASSLAQGYTEAFF
TRBV9	TRBJ2-1	.	.	TGTGCCAGCAGCGTGACACCAGGACTACTTAACAATGAGCAGTTCTTC	CASSVTPGLLNNEQFF
TRBV9	TRBJ2-7	.	TRBD2	TGTGCCAGCAGCGCGGGCGGGAGTATTTCCGAGCAGTACTTC	CASSAGGSISEQYF
TRBV4-1	TRBJ2-7	once	.	TGCGCCAGCAGCCAAGGGGAGGTCGCCTCCTCCTACGAGCAGTACTTC	CASSQGEVASSYEQYF
TRBV18	TRBJ2-6	.	.	TGTGCCAGCTCACCAATAGTCGGCTCTGGGGCCAACGTCCTGACTTTC	CASSPIVGSGANVLTF
TRBV12-5	TRBJ2-3	.	.	TGTGCTAGTGGTTTGGTAAGGAGCACAGATACGCAGTATTTT	CASGLVRSTDTQYF
TRBV9	TRBJ2-1	.	.	TGTGCCAGCAGCGAACGACTGGTGTACAATGAGCAGTTCTTC	CASSERLVYNEQFF
TRBV19	TRBJ2-3	.	TRBD2	TGTGCCAGTCGGGGACTAGCGGGGGATAACACAGATACGCAGTATTTT	CASRGLAGDNTDTQYF
TRBV5-6	TRBJ2-4	.	.	TGTGCCAGCAGCGGCGGACAGCCGCTAGCCAAAAACATTCAGTACTTC	CASSGGQPLAKNIQYF
TRBV5-4	TRBJ1-3	.	.	TGTGCCAGCAGCCGGGGGGGAGCCTCCTCTGGAAACACCATATATTTT	CASSRGGASSGNTIYF
TRBV7-2	TRBJ2-7	.	TRBD2	TGTGCCAGCAGCTTAGTAGCGGGAGGGACCTACGAGCAGTACTTC	CASSLVAGGTYEQYF
TRBV6-5	TRBJ2-7	.	.	TGTGCCAGCAGTTACTCCATTCAAGGTCGGTACGAGCAGTACTTC	CASSYSIQGRYEQYF
TRBV27	TRBJ1-5	.	.	TGTGCCAGCAGTTTAGAAGGGGCTTCCAATCAGCCCCAGCATTTT	CASSLEGASNQPQHF
TRBV11-2	TRBJ1-2	.	.	TGTGCCAGCAGCTCCTTCCAGGGGATCAACTATGGCTACACCTTC	CASSSFQGINYGYTF
TRBV21-1	TRBJ1-5	.	.	TGTGCCAGCAGCGCTAGGGGGCAGGACCCTAGCAATCAGCCCCAGCATTTT	CASSARGQDPSNQPQHF
TRBV6-6	TRBJ1-5	.	.	TGTGCCAGCAGTTACCCTGGACGGGGGAATCAGCCCCAGCATTTT	CASSYPGRGNQPQHF
TRBV9	TRBJ2-1	.	.	TGTGCCAGCAGCGGTGTATCCACCTTTAGGAATGAGCAGTTCTTC	CASSGVSTFRNEQFF
TRBV11-2	TRBJ1-1	.	TRBD1	TGTGCCAGCAGCATGAGACAGGGACCCAACACTGAAGCTTTCTTT	CASSMRQGPNTEAFF
TRBV9	TRBJ2-7	.	TRBD2	TGTGCCAGCAGCGTAGAGCCTTGGGGACTAGCGGGACCAGGGGGCGAGCAGTACTTC	CASSVEPWGLAGPGGEQYF
TRBV29-1	TRBJ1-3	.	.	TGCAGCGCAACGGGTCTTGGAAACACCATATATTTT	CSATGLGNTIYF
TRBV29-1	TRBJ2-7	.	.	TGCAGCGTTATCGGCGACTCCTACGAGCAGTACTTC	CSVIGDSYEQYF
TRBV27	TRBJ2-7	.	TRBD1	TGTGCCAGCAGTCAACTCCCGGACAGGAGAAGCTACGAGCAGTACTTC	CASSQLPDRRSYEQYF
TRBV7-9	TRBJ1-5	.	TRBD1	TGTGCCAGCAGCTTAGAAGCAGGGGGCACGAATCAGCCCCAGCATTTT	CASSLEAGGTNQPQHF
TRBV19	TRBJ2-5	.	TRBD2	TGTGCCAGTAACATCGGACTAGCGGGCTACCAAGAGACCCAGTACTTC	CASNIGLAGYQETQYF
TRBV5-4	TRBJ2-7	many	TRBD1	TGTGCCAGCAGTCCTGACAGGGCGCTGACCTACGAGCAGTACTTC	CASSPDRALTYEQYF
TRBV30	TRBJ1-4	.	.	TGTGCCTGGAGTGTACCAGGGTCCGCAACTAATGAAAAACTGTTTTTT	CAWSVPGSATNEKLFF
TRBV10-3	TRBJ1-5	.	.	TGTGCCATTAGGAGTTATAGCAATCAGCCCCAGCATTTT	CAIRSYSNQPQHF